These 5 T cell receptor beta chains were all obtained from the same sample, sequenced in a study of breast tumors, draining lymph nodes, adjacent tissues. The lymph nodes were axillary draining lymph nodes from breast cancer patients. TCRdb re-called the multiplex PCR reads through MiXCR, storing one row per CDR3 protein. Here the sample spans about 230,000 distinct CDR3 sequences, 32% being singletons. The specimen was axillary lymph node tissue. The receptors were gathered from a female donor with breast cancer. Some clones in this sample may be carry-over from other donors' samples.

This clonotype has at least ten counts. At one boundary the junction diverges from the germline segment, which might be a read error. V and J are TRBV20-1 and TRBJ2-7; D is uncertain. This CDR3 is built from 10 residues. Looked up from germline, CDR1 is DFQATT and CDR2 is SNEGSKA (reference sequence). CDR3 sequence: CSAASHEQYF. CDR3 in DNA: TGCAGTGCTGCCTCCCACGAGCAGTACTTC.

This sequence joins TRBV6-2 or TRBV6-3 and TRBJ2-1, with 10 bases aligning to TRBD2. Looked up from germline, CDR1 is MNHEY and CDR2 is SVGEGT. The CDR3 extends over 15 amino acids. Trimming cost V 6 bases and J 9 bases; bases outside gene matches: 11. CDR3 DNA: TGTGCCAGCAGACGACCTACTAGCGGGAACGTTGAGCAGTTCTTC. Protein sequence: CASRRPTSGNVEQFF.

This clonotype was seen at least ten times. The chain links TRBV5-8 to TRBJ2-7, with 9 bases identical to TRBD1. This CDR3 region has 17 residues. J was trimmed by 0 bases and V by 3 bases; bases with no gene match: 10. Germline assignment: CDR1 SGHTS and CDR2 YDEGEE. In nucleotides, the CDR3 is TGTGCCAGCAGCTCGAGGACAGGGGCTGGGAGCTCCTACGAGCAGTACTTC. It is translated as CASSSRTGAGSSYEQYF.

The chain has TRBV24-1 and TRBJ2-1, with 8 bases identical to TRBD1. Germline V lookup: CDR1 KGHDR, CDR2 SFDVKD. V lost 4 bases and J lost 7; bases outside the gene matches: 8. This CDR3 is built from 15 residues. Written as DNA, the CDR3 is TGTGCCACCAGTGACATAGACAGGGGAAAGAATGAGCAGTTCTTC. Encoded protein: CATSDIDRGKNEQFF.

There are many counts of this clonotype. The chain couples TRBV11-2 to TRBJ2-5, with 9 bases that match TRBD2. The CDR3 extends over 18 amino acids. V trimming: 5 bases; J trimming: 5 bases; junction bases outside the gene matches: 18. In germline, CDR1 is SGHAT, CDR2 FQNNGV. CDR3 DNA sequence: TGTGCCAGCAGCACCATGCCGGGACCAGCGGGAGGTGCGGAGACCCAGTACTTC. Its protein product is CASSTMPGPAGGAETQYF.